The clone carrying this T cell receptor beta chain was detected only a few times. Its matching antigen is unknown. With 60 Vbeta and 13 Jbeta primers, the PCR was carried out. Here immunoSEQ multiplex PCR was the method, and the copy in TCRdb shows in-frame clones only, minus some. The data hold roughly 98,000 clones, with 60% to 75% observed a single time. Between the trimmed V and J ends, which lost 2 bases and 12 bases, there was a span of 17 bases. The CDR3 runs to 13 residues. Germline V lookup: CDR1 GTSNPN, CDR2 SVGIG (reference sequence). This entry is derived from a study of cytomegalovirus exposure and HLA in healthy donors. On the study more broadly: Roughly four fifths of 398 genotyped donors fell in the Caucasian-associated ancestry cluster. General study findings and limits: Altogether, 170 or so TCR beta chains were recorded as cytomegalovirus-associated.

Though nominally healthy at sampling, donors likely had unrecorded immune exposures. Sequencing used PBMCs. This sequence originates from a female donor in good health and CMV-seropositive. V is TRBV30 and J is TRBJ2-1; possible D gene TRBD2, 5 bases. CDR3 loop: CAWSRVSGAGQFF. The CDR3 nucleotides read TGTGCCTGGAGTCGGGTCAGCGGCGCGGGGCAGTTCTTC.